This record covers a single T cell receptor beta chain. Antigen: not known. Study results and caveats: Tumor Tregs overlapped most with tumor, then blood, naive CD4+ cells. Tumor memory CD4+ T cell TCR gene usage was found to cluster with blood and lymph node memory CD4+ cells and with lymph node naive CD4+ cells. Larger-cohort validation covered only one TCR beta V-J rearrangement.

The CDR3 length is 15 residues. V trimming: 0 bases; J trimming: 4 bases; junction bases outside the gene matches: 3. Germline values: CDR1 MGHRA, CDR2 YSYEKL. TCRdb ran MiXCR on the 5' RACE reads and lists one entry per CDR3 protein. The sample has a few thousand distinct CDR3 sequences, under 80% seen once; the top ten hold 3.5% to 5%. Cells sorted as Tregs were CD4+, CD25+ and CD127-/low. The V and J genes are TRBV4-1 and TRBJ2-3, with TRBD2 matching 8 bases. This receptor was identified in a female donor with breast cancer. The specimen sequenced was Tregs sorted from blood. The CDR3 region has the DNA TGCGCCAGCAGCCAAGATCTAGCGGGCGCAGATACGCAGTATTTT. As protein: CASSQDLAGADTQYF.